The 8 T cell receptor beta chains below all came from one sample that was sequenced in a study of cytomegalovirus exposure and HLA in healthy donors. The PCR had 60 Vbeta and 13 Jbeta primers. Clones were sequenced by immunoSEQ multiplex PCR, and TCRdb holds only the in-frame ones, with some missing. The sample shows 190,000 or so clones, roughly 78% of them seen only once. The sequenced sample consisted of PBMCs. The receptors here all came from a boy between 10 and 17 years old in good health and CMV-seronegative.

This sequence joins TRBV7-9 and TRBJ2-5, with TRBD1 matching 7 bases. The J call may not be correct, given that the DNA end is closer to TRBJ2-7. Germline V gene data show CDR1 as SEHNR and CDR2 as FQNEAQ (reference sequence). There are 14 residues in the CDR3. This chain's CDR3 is CASSSGQRNYEQYF. CDR3 DNA: TGTGCCAGCAGCTCGGGACAGCGGAACTACGAGCAGTACTTC.

The chain combines TRBV5-6 with TRBJ1-2; D ambiguous. Germline V gene lookup returns CDR1 SGHDT and CDR2 YYEEEE. V was cut by 4 bases and J by 2 bases, with 9 bases left in between. The CDR3 consists of 13 residues. The CDR3 reads CASSPRQNYGYTF. CDR3 coding DNA: TGTGCCAGCAGCCCCAGGCAGAACTATGGCTACACCTTC.

The rearrangement links TRBV13 to TRBJ2-7; no definite D call. Germline CDR1 is PRHDT and CDR2 is FYEKMQ (reference sequence). CDR3 length: 15 amino acids. Between the trimmed V and J ends, which lost 5 bases and 0 bases, there was a span of 14 bases. The CDR3 sequence: CASSLLERSSYEQYF. The DNA of the CDR3 is TGTGCCAGCAGCCTCCTCGAGAGGAGCTCCTACGAGCAGTACTTC.

J is TRBJ1-4 and V is TRBV7-2, with D perhaps TRBD1 (6 bases). Trimming pared 4 bases from V and 7 bases from J, leaving 10 bases between. The CDR3 length is 13 residues. Germline lookup yields CDR1 SGHTA and CDR2 FQGNSA. CDR3 DNA: TGTGCCAGCAGCTCCGGACAGATTGAAAAACTGTTTTTT. Translation: CASSSGQIEKLFF.

In this sample, this clone turned up once. This chain uses TRBV5-1 with TRBJ2-2, with unresolved D. From germline, CDR1 is SGHRS and CDR2 YFSETQ. The CDR3 totals 16 residues. The V gene lost 2 bases and the J gene lost 4 bases, with 15 bases spanning the gap. The CDR3 sequence is CASSFHLRGFTGELFF. The DNA of the CDR3 is TGCGCCAGCAGCTTCCACTTACGAGGCTTCACCGGGGAGCTGTTTTTT.

In the case of this clone: Relative to the germline gene, one junction end is altered; a read error may explain this. The CDR3 spells CSSSFMNTEAFF. CDR3 nucleotides: TGTTCCAGCAGCTTCATGAACACTGAAGCTTTCTTT. This sequence joins TRBV7-9 and TRBJ1-1; no firm D call. Germline V lookup: CDR1 SEHNR, CDR2 FQNEAQ (reference sequence). This CDR3 comprises 12 residues.

Here the CDR3 DNA reads TGTGCCAGCAGCTTACGAGGTGTCTCCTACGAGCAGTACTTC. Its translation is CASSLRGVSYEQYF. V and J are TRBV11-1 and TRBJ2-7; no reliable D call. Trimming cost V 2 bases and J 0 bases, with 8 bases left between them. The CDR3 extends over 14 amino acids. Germline V CDR1 and CDR2: SGHAT, FQDESV (reference sequence). The whole variable domain, remainder taken from reference TRBV11-1 and TRBJ2-7, is EAEVAQSPRYKITEKSQAVAFWCDPISGHATLYWYRQILGQGPELLVQFQDESVVDDSQLPKDRFSAERLKGVDSTLKIQPAELGDSAMYLCASSLRGVSYEQYFGPGTRLTVT.

The CDR3 region is CASSAPTGNNQPQHF. DNA of the CDR3: TGTGCCAGCAGTGCCCCGACAGGGAACAATCAGCCCCAGCATTTT. This chain connects TRBV2 to TRBJ1-5; 7 nucleotides agree with TRBD1. The V gene's germline CDR1 is SNHLY and CDR2 FYNNEI. This CDR3 contains 15 residues. The V segment lost 4 bases and the J segment 3 bases; nucleotides outside the gene matches: 6.